The 13 T cell receptor beta chains presented below share a single source sample, sequenced in a study of T cell responses to AZD1222 COVID-19 vaccine. TCRdb keeps only in-frame clones here, not all; method: immunoSEQ multiplex PCR. The repertoire holds about 110,000 clones, around 90% seen once, with about 3% in the top ten. The sample in question was peripheral blood, obtained on day 0 of MenACWY control vaccination. These receptors originate from an adult in good health.

This chain links TRBV19 with TRBJ1-3; no clear D. The CDR3 runs to 15 residues. Germline V gene data show CDR1 as LNHDA and CDR2 as SQIVND (reference sequence). V was cut by 2 bases and J by 0 bases, with 8 bases left in between. Written as DNA, the CDR3 is TGTGCCAGTAGTATAACGGTATCCTCTGGAAACACCATATATTTT. Protein: CASSITVSSGNTIYF.

The chain employs TRBV7-2 and TRBJ1-3, with a weak D call TRBD1 (6 bases). Germline V gives CDR1 SGHTA, CDR2 FQGNSA. This CDR3 region has 17 residues. V lost 0 bases and J 4 bases, leaving 16 bases between the germline ends. CDR3 in amino acids: CASSLAPGRGGGNTIYF. The DNA for the CDR3 is TGTGCCAGCAGCTTAGCACCCGGCAGGGGCGGGGGAAACACCATATATTTT.

The V and J genes are TRBV28 and TRBJ1-2; D call uncertain. Germline V gene lookup returns CDR1 MDHEN and CDR2 SYDVKM. This CDR3 spans 10 amino acids. V shed 5 bases and J shed 7 bases, with 5 bases lying between them. CDR3 sequence: CASSRLGYTF. CDR3 sequence (DNA): TGTGCCAGCAGTCGACTTGGCTACACCTTC.

The DNA of the CDR3 is TGTGCCTGGATTGGGGCAAGGACTGAAGCTTTCTTT. Encoded protein: CAWIGARTEAFF. This chain links TRBV30 with TRBJ1-1, with D maybe TRBD1 (5 bases). The CDR3 totals 12 residues. Germline values: CDR1 GTSNPN, CDR2 SVGIG (reference sequence). V gave up 4 bases and J gave up 5 bases, with 11 bases separating them. The variable domain in full, with the rest retrieved from reference TRBV30 and TRBJ1-1, is SQTIHQWPATLVQPVGSPLSLECTVEGTSNPNLYWYRQAAGRGLQLLFYSVGIGQISSEVPQNLSASRPQDRQFILSSKKLLLSDSGFYLCAWIGARTEAFFGQGTRLTVV.

The V and J genes are TRBV11-3 and TRBJ1-1; D is unclear. The germline gives CDR1 SGHNT, CDR2 YENEEA. V lost 0 bases and J lost 0, with 2 bases in between. CDR3 length: 13 residues. In DNA, the CDR3 is TGTGCCAGCAGCTTAGAGGTGAACACTGAAGCTTTCTTT. As protein: CASSLEVNTEAFF.

The chain joins TRBV27 to TRBJ1-1, with D possibly being TRBD1 (5 bases). Germline-derived CDR1 and CDR2 are MNHEY and SMNVEV (reference sequence). CDR3 size: 12 residues. Trimming took off 5 bases at V and 11 bases at J, with 15 bases between the two ends. CDR3 DNA: TGTGCCAGCAGTAGGACCCAGGGACCGGCTTTCTTT. Amino acid sequence: CASSRTQGPAFF.

The V call is TRBV7-9, the J call TRBJ1-6, with D perhaps TRBD1 (5 bases). V was clipped by 1 base and J by 2 bases, with 12 bases between them. The CDR3 spans 17 residues. Per germline, CDR1 SEHNR and CDR2 FQNEAQ (reference sequence). CDR3 protein: CASSLVQGRTYNSPLHF. CDR3 DNA: TGTGCCAGCAGCTTAGTTCAGGGACGCACCTATAATTCACCCCTCCACTTT.

This chain uses TRBV7-9 with TRBJ1-1; 10 bases line up with TRBD1. Germline assignment: CDR1 SEHNR and CDR2 FQNEAQ (reference sequence). This CDR3 spans 16 amino acids. V lost 3 bases, J lost 2 bases, and 6 bases stayed unmatched. The CDR3 nucleotides are TGTGCCAGCAGCTTCTCCGGGACAGGGGCTAACACTGAAGCTTTCTTT. It is translated as CASSFSGTGANTEAFF.

This clone was seen a single time. The rearrangement joins TRBV9 to TRBJ1-4; D is perhaps TRBD1 (5 bases). V lost 2 bases and J lost 0, with 8 bases in between. This CDR3 has 15 residues. CDR1 is SGDLS, CDR2 YYNGEE, per germline. CDR3 DNA: TGTGCCAGCAGCGTCGGGACTTCAACTAATGAAAAACTGTTTTTT. Translating it yields CASSVGTSTNEKLFF.

The rearrangement uses TRBV6-5 and TRBJ2-2, with a weak D call TRBD1 (6 bases). V shed 6 bases and J shed 8 bases, with 16 bases lying between them. Germline V gene lookup returns CDR1 MNHEY and CDR2 SVGAGI. The CDR3 loop spans 14 amino acids. CDR3 loop: CASRIHIQGGELFF. The CDR3 nucleotides read TGTGCCAGCAGGATACACATACAGGGAGGGGAGCTGTTTTTT.

The V and J genes are TRBV2 and TRBJ1-1; TRBD1 might be the D (5 bases). This CDR3 contains 12 residues. From germline, CDR1 is SNHLY and CDR2 FYNNEI. Trimming pared 7 bases from V and 4 bases from J, leaving 10 bases between. The CDR3: CASTGTGTEAFF. For the CDR3, the DNA is TGTGCCAGCACAGGGACTGGCACTGAAGCTTTCTTT.

The chain has TRBV2 and TRBJ2-7, with D possibly matching TRBD2 (5 bases). CDR1 is SNHLY, CDR2 FYNNEI, per germline. The CDR3 is made up of 15 amino acids. V shed 8 bases and J shed 4 bases, with 21 bases lying between them. CDR3 region: CASSEARAEGYEQYF. Written as DNA, the CDR3 is TGTGCCAGCTCCGAAGCCCGGGCAGAGGGATACGAGCAGTACTTC.

V is TRBV9 and J is TRBJ1-6, with 10 bases fitting TRBD1. Per germline, CDR1 SGDLS and CDR2 YYNGEE. V dropped 4 bases and J dropped 9; count of bases not matched to a gene: 4. The CDR3 contains 14 residues. The CDR3 DNA reads as TGTGCCAGCAGCCCGGACAGGGGGAGTTCACCCCTCCACTTT. Amino acid sequence: CASSPDRGSSPLHF. The variable domain in full, completed from reference TRBV9 and TRBJ1-6, reads DSGVTQTPKHLITATGQRVTLRCSPRSGDLSVYWYQQSLDQGLQFLIQYYNGEERAKGNILERFSAQQFPDLHSELNLSSLELGDSALYFCASSPDRGSSPLHFGNGTRLTVT.